This T cell receptor beta chain was obtained from a study of metastatic and nonmetastatic thyroid tumors. Study-wide context: Malignant and benign thyroid patients had repertoires compared in peripheral blood and tumor or nodule tissue.

A few counts support this clone. Thyroid surgery was performed in patients who had received no treatment beforehand. Under the authors' procedure: Construction of a distant-metastasis classifier for papillary thyroid cancer relied on CDR3 differences across clinicopathological groups. TCRdb reanalyzed the PCR reads with MiXCR. The authors' filters were not applied to this entry. Counted here are some 15,000 clones, around 12% occurring once; the ten biggest clones make up approximately 15%. Sequencing input: tumor tissue. This TCR derives from a female donor with papillary thyroid cancer or a benign thyroid nodule (not recorded which). Some clones in this sample may be carry-over from other donors' samples.

CDR3 DNA sequence: TGCAGTGCTAGAGTATCTGAGGGGCTCCCAGATACGCAGTATTTT. Its translation is CSARVSEGLPDTQYF. The chain uses TRBV20-1 and TRBJ2-3; D assignment may be TRBD1 or TRBD2 (5 bases each). The CDR3 loop spans 15 amino acids. Germline loops: CDR1 DFQATT, CDR2 SNEGSKA (reference sequence). Trimming removed 1 base at V and 4 bases at J, with 15 bases between.